Below are 17 T cell receptor beta chains sequenced from a single sample in a study of T cells in Graves' hyperthyroidism and ophthalmopathy. RNA transcripts yielded amplified TCR beta CDR3 regions. A first-round RT-PCR of the TCR CDR3 used the HTBI primer set. From the multiplex PCR reads, TCRdb called clonotypes with MiXCR, one entry per CDR3 protein. The table includes some 400,000 distinct CDR3 sequences, approximately 15% detected once. The specimen was blood. These receptors were taken from a man aged 30 to 39 with Graves' hyperthyroidism that later progressed to Graves' ophthalmopathy.

In this sample, this clonotype turned up many times. CDR3 nucleotides: TGCGCCAGCAGCCTGAGCGGGGGGCAGTGGCAGCCCCAGCATTTT. This sequence encodes CASSLSGGQWQPQHF. J is TRBJ1-5 and V is TRBV5-1; a possible D gene is TRBD1 (6 bases). Germline V CDR1 and CDR2: SGHRS, YFSETQ. Trimming took 4 bases from V and 7 from J, leaving 18 bases between them. The CDR3 sequence is 15 residues long.

The chain carries TRBV19 and TRBJ1-1; D is ambiguous. There are 13 residues in the CDR3. Germline CDR1 and CDR2: LNHDA and SQIVND (reference sequence). V lost 6 bases and J 3 bases, leaving 11 bases between the germline ends. The CDR3, as DNA: TGTGCCAGTAGACAGACGGTCTACACTGAAGCTTTCTTT. Its translation: CASRQTVYTEAFF.

This clonotype showed up just a few times. The junction does not match germline at one end; this may be a read error. The chain uses TRBV15 and TRBJ2-7; TRBD1 matches 9 bases. The CDR3 covers 15 residues. The germline V gene encodes CDR1 LNHNV and CDR2 YYDKDF (reference sequence). CDR3 in amino acids: CATSRNRGPSHEQYF. The CDR3, as DNA: TGTGCCACCAGCAGAAACAGGGGGCCCTCCCACGAGCAGTACTTC.

V usage is TRBV5-1 and J usage is TRBJ2-2, with TRBD1 matching 7 bases. CDR3 length equals 14 residues. V shed 4 bases and J 8 bases; nucleotides not matched to a gene: 8. From germline, CDR1 is SGHRS and CDR2 YFSETQ. As DNA, the CDR3 is TGCGCCAGCAGCCCCACAGGGGCCTCTGGGGAGCTGTTTTTT. Residues: CASSPTGASGELFF.

This clonotype has ten or more counts. The genes are TRBV12-3 or TRBV12-4 and TRBJ1-5; D gene unclear. The CDR3 sequence is 14 residues long. V lost 6 bases and J lost 0, with 9 bases in between. CDR3 sequence (DNA): TGTGCCAGCAGCGTTCAGGCTAGCAATCAGCCCCAGCATTTT. It codes for CASSVQASNQPQHF.

This clonotype was counted ten times or more. The chain couples TRBV3-1 to TRBJ1-1, with D maybe TRBD1 (5 bases). This CDR3 is 14 amino acids long. The germline CDR1 and CDR2 sequences are LGHDT and YNNKEL (reference sequence). The ends were cut back, 3 bases at V and 1 base at J, with 9 bases in the middle. DNA for the CDR3: TGTGCCAGCAGCCAGAGGGGCTCGAACACTGAAGCTTTCTTT. Residues: CASSQRGSNTEAFF.

This clonotype was seen only a few times. CDR3 sequence reads: CASSFQTGYIGELFF. CDR3 coding DNA: TGTGCCAGCAGTTTCCAGACAGGGTATATCGGGGAGCTGTTTTTT. V gene TRBV28 combines with J gene TRBJ2-2, with 7 bases identical to TRBD1. This CDR3 spans 15 amino acids. After removal of 3 bases from V and 7 bases from J, the junction contained 8 bases not matched to a gene. Germline CDR1 reads MDHEN; CDR2 reads SYDVKM. The full variable domain, with the rest looked up from reference TRBV28 and TRBJ2-2, is DVKVTQSSRYLVKRTGEKVFLECVQDMDHENMFWYRQDPGLGLRLIYFSYDVKMKEKGDIPEGYSVSREKKERFSLILESASTNQTSMYLCASSFQTGYIGELFFGEGSRLTVL.

This clonotype has ten or more counts. The V and J genes are TRBV11-3 and TRBJ2-3, with 8 bases aligning to TRBD2. The CDR3 loop spans 18 amino acids. Germline loops: CDR1 SGHNT, CDR2 YENEEA. Trimming cost V 2 bases and J 2 bases; bases outside gene matches: 12. The CDR3 loop is CASSLLLSGAGTTDTQYF. Written as DNA, the CDR3 is TGTGCCAGCAGCTTACTACTTAGCGGGGCGGGAACCACAGATACGCAGTATTTT. The full variable domain, in which reference TRBV11-3 and TRBJ2-3 provide the parts outside the CDR3, is EAGVVQSPRYKIIEKKQPVAFWCNPISGHNTLYWYLQNLGQGPELLIRYENEEAVDDSQLPKDRFSAERLKGVDSTLKIQPAELGDSAVYLCASSLLLSGAGTTDTQYFGPGTRLTVL.

This clonotype was seen many times. The rearrangement uses TRBV20-1 and TRBJ1-1; 7 positions agree with TRBD1. V was clipped by 1 base and J by 7 bases; unmatched bases: 12. CDR3 length: 15 residues. The germline CDR1 and CDR2 sequences are DFQATT and SNEGSKA (reference sequence). The CDR3 nucleotides are TGCAGTGCTAGAGGGAGACAGGGCCCGGGCAGTGAAGCTTTCTTT. Protein product: CSARGRQGPGSEAFF.

The CDR3 protein is CASSLSAGANVLTF. As DNA, the CDR3 is TGTGCCAGCAGTTTATCGGCAGGGGCCAACGTCCTGACTTTC. The rearrangement joins TRBV27 to TRBJ2-6, with D uncertain. Germline assignment: CDR1 MNHEY and CDR2 SMNVEV (reference sequence). The V end lost 0 bases, the J end lost 4 bases, and 4 bases lay between the germline ends. This CDR3 region has 14 residues.

This clonotype was observed many times. The chain joins TRBV12-3 or TRBV12-4 to TRBJ1-6, with 9 nucleotides matching TRBD1. V gave up 5 bases and J gave up 8 bases; unmatched junction bases: 10. The CDR3 consists of 16 residues. The CDR3 DNA sequence: TGTGCCAGCAGTCCGCTACCGGGACAGGGCTATTCACCCCTCCACTTT. It yields the protein CASSPLPGQGYSPLHF.

This clonotype showed up many times. DNA of the CDR3: TGTGCCAGCAGTCCCGGGACACATGGCTACACCTTC. It specifies CASSPGTHGYTF. V and J are TRBV6-2 or TRBV6-3 and TRBJ1-2; D perhaps matches TRBD1 (6 bases). The V end lost 5 bases, the J end lost 6 bases, and 10 bases lay between the germline ends. Germline V lookup: CDR1 MNHEY, CDR2 SVGEGT. The CDR3 has 12 residues.

CDR3 region: CASSPGGPPAGYTF. Written as DNA, the CDR3 is TGTGCCAGCTCACCAGGGGGCCCGCCGGCTGGCTACACCTTC. V usage is TRBV18 and J usage is TRBJ1-2, with D tentatively TRBD1 (6 bases). The germline CDR1 and CDR2 sequences are KGHSH and LQKENI. The CDR3 is 14 amino acids. The ends were cut back, 2 bases at V and 7 bases at J, with 14 bases in the middle. Full variable domain (rest looked up from reference TRBV18 and TRBJ1-2): NAGVMQNPRHLVRRRGQEARLRCSPMKGHSHVYWYRQLPEEGLKFMVYLQKENIIDESGMPKERFSAEFPKEGPSILRIQQVVRGDSAAYFCASSPGGPPAGYTFGSGTRLTVV.

This clonotype was seen only a few times. This chain uses TRBV18 with TRBJ1-2, with a possible D match to TRBD1 (5 bases). The V gene's germline CDR1 is KGHSH and CDR2 LQKENI. Trimming stripped 5 bases from V and 8 bases from J, with 12 bases between. The CDR3 loop spans 12 amino acids. The CDR3 region is CASSKWGWGYTF. In nucleotides, the CDR3 is TGTGCCAGCTCAAAGTGGGGCTGGGGCTACACCTTC.

This clonotype turned up a few times. The J gene is TRBJ2-6, the V gene TRBV28; D gene uncertain. CDR3 length: 13 amino acids. Germline CDR1 reads MDHEN; CDR2 reads SYDVKM. V was trimmed by 6 bases and J by 10 bases, leaving 13 bases between them. The CDR3 here is CASRFRAGNVLTF. In DNA form, the CDR3 reads TGTGCCAGCAGATTCCGGGCTGGGAACGTCCTGACTTTC.

The rearrangement joins TRBV10-1 to TRBJ1-6; D is ambiguous. CDR1 WNHNN and CDR2 SYGVQD come from the germline V gene (reference sequence). The CDR3 runs 13 residues. Trimming pared 5 bases from V and 3 bases from J, leaving 5 bases between. The CDR3 nucleotides are TGCGCCAGCAGTCCCAGCTATAATTCACCCCTCCACTTT. Its translation: CASSPSYNSPLHF.

Points on this clonotype: A much larger clone is a single base away; this may be a read error. The chain combines TRBV5-1 with TRBJ1-1; 11 bases match TRBD1. V lost 3 bases to trimming and J lost 5 bases; unmatched junction nucleotides: 3. The CDR3 spans 14 residues. The V gene's germline CDR1 is SGHRS and CDR2 YFSETQ. The CDR3: CASSSDRGQTEAFF. CDR3 nucleotides: TGCGCCAGCAGCTCGGACAGGGGGCAAACTGAAGCTTTCTTT.